This paragraph covers one TCR beta chain sequence. Its antigen remains unidentified. The record originates from a study of T-cell memory formation after mild COVID-19. Broader study findings: The finding that pre-infection memory included some responding clones suggested that cross-reactive memory joined.

CDR1 is SGHAT, CDR2 FQDESV, per germline (reference sequence). Trimming stripped 5 bases from V and 11 bases from J, with 21 bases between. This CDR3 comprises 14 residues. TCRdb re-called the 5' RACE reads through MiXCR, storing one row per CDR3 protein. Of about 540,000 distinct CDR3 sequences in the sample, over 20% are singletons; the top ten hold approximately 12%. The sample taken for sequencing was PBMCs or a T cell subset sorted from them (not recorded which). The clonotype comes from an adult woman who had mild COVID-19 (a few samples of this study predate the infection). Cell type and time point are not known. V usage is TRBV11-1 and J usage is TRBJ1-1, with D possibly matching TRBD1 (5 bases). The CDR3 reads CASSPPDGAREAFF. The DNA for the CDR3 is TGTGCCAGCAGCCCTCCGGACGGGGCTCGAGAGGCTTTCTTT.